These 24 T cell receptor beta chains share one sample of origin, sequenced in a study of T cell repertoires in cytomegalovirus infection. Their antigens remain unidentified. TCRdb re-called the reads through MiXCR, storing one row per CDR3 protein. The sample shows about 830,000 distinct CDR3 sequences, 30% to 35% of them seen only once. Sequences were derived from cultured CD8+ T cells from PBMCs, sampled from culture after CMV antigen stimulation. Receptor source: a human donor in good health (CMV status not recorded). Some clones in this sample may be carry-over from other donors' samples.

J is TRBJ2-7 and V is TRBV5-6; D is unresolved. Germline lookup yields CDR1 SGHDT and CDR2 YYEEEE. This CDR3 has 11 amino acids. V was cut by 0 bases and J by 5 bases, with 3 bases left in between. CDR3 region: CASSLVNEQYF. The CDR3 region has the DNA TGTGCCAGCAGCTTGGTGAACGAGCAGTACTTC. The full variable domain, with the rest looked up from reference TRBV5-6 and TRBJ2-7, is DAGVTQSPTHLIKTRGQQVTLRCSPKSGHDTVSWYQQALGQGPQFIFQYYEEEERQRGNFPDRFSGHQFPNYSSELNVNALLLGDSALYLCASSLVNEQYFGPGTRLTVT.

This clonotype was seen ten or more times. This chain connects TRBV6-2 or TRBV6-3 to TRBJ2-7, with D perhaps TRBD1 (5 bases). Trimming left V 6 bases short and J 0 bases short, with 9 bases between. Per the germline V gene, CDR1 is MNHEY and CDR2 is SVGEGT. The CDR3 extends over 13 amino acids. The CDR3 bases are TGTGCCAGCAGCCCCGACAGCTCCTACGAGCAGTACGTC. It encodes CASSPDSSYEQYV.

This clonotype was recorded many times. The rearrangement uses TRBV10-3 and TRBJ2-5; TRBD2 is a possible D gene (7 bases). The length of the CDR3 is 14 residues. Germline lookup yields CDR1 ENHRY and CDR2 SYGVKD. V dropped 8 bases and J dropped 2 bases, with 15 bases sitting between them. The CDR3 protein is CAIWGGRGQETQYF. The CDR3 DNA reads TGTGCCATCTGGGGGGGCAGAGGGCAAGAGACCCAGTACTTC.

The CDR3 sequence: CASGLGTGVDNEQFF. CDR3 bases: TGTGCTAGTGGTTTGGGGACAGGGGTCGACAATGAGCAGTTCTTC. The rearrangement links TRBV12-5 to TRBJ2-1; the match to TRBD1 covers 9 bases. CDR3 length: 15 amino acids. Germline-derived CDR1 and CDR2 are LGHNT and FRNRAP. V shed 1 base, J shed 5 bases, and the junction held 3 bases outside the gene matches.

CDR3 DNA sequence: TGTGCCAGCAGTTACCCCCGTTCCGACAGGGGGTATGGCCTGAGCTCCTATAATTCACCCCTCCACTTT. Its translation: CASSYPRSDRGYGLSSYNSPLHF. The chain has TRBV6-2 or TRBV6-3 and TRBJ1-6, with 9 bases matching TRBD1. Germline CDR1 and CDR2: MNHEY and SVGEGT. The J segment lost 0 bases and the V segment lost 2 bases, leaving 20 bases of the junction unmatched. This CDR3 has 23 amino acids.

For the CDR3, the DNA is TGTGCCAGCAGCCAAGCGGGGACTAGCACAGATACGCAGTATTTT. The encoded protein is CASSQAGTSTDTQYF. The rearrangement joins TRBV9 to TRBJ2-3; 7 bases match TRBD2. Trimming cost V 4 bases and J 0 bases; bases outside gene matches: 5. The germline gives CDR1 SGDLS, CDR2 YYNGEE. The CDR3 has 15 residues.

The V and J genes are TRBV7-4 and TRBJ2-1; perhaps TRBD1 as D (6 bases). Deletions cut 5 bases from V and 8 bases from J, with 19 bases between. The germline V gene encodes CDR1 SGHVT and CDR2 SQSDAQ. CDR3 length: 15 residues. CDR3 region: CASSPRAGRGYEQFF. The CDR3 DNA sequence: TGTGCCAGCAGCCCCCGGGCAGGCAGGGGCTATGAGCAGTTCTTC. The variable domain in full, completed from reference TRBV7-4 and TRBJ2-1, reads GAGVSQSPRYKVAKRGRDVALRCDSISGHVTLYWYRQTLGQGSEVLTYSQSDAQRDKSGRPSGRFSAERPERSVSTLKIQRTEQGDSAVYLCASSPRAGRGYEQFFGPGTRLTVL.

The chain has TRBV20-1 and TRBJ2-5, with 10 bases aligning to TRBD2. The CDR3 consists of 16 residues. V shed 3 bases and J 4 bases; nucleotides not matched to a gene: 11. Germline V gene data show CDR1 as DFQATT and CDR2 as SNEGSKA (reference sequence). CDR3 in amino acids: CSARFPAGGPRETQYF. CDR3 sequence (DNA): TGCAGTGCTAGGTTTCCAGCGGGGGGGCCTCGAGAGACCCAGTACTTC.

This clonotype was seen ten or more times. The chain recombines TRBV7-2 with TRBJ1-3; D call uncertain. V was shortened by 3 bases and J by 5 bases, with 5 bases between the two germline ends. CDR3 length equals 12 residues. Germline CDR1 reads SGHTA; CDR2 reads FQGNSA. CDR3 sequence reads: CASSLVRNTIYF. CDR3 in DNA: TGTGCCAGCAGCTTGGTGAGAAACACCATATATTTT. The variable domain in full, with the rest retrieved from reference TRBV7-2 and TRBJ1-3, is GAGVSQSPSNKVTEKGKDVELRCDPISGHTALYWYRQSLGQGLEFLIYFQGNSAPDKSGLPSDRFSAERTGGSVSTLTIQRTQQEDSAVYLCASSLVRNTIYFGEGSWLTVV.

The rearrangement links TRBV6-6 to TRBJ1-5, with 12 bases aligning to TRBD1. Germline V gene sequence: CDR1 MNHNY, CDR2 SVGAGI (reference sequence). The CDR3 consists of 15 residues. V shed 6 bases and J 6 bases; nucleotides not matched to a gene: 6. CDR3: CASRDRDRGLQPQHF. In nucleotides, the CDR3 is TGTGCCAGCAGAGACCGGGACAGGGGGCTTCAGCCCCAGCATTTT.

The chain couples TRBV12-5 to TRBJ2-5, with D possibly matching TRBD1 (6 bases). Germline values: CDR1 LGHNT, CDR2 FRNRAP. The V gene lost 1 base and the J gene lost 2 bases, with 14 bases spanning the gap. The CDR3 length is 16 residues. This chain's CDR3 is CASGLAHRDLQETQYF. The CDR3 nucleotides are TGTGCTAGTGGTTTGGCCCACAGGGATTTACAAGAGACCCAGTACTTC.

A note on this clonotype: Its ends do not fully match the called genes, so a read error is possible. CDR3 residues: CASSHPDSLDEELFF. CDR3 DNA: TGTGCCAGCAGCCACCCGGACAGCCTAGATGAAGAACTGTTTTTT. The chain employs TRBV3-1 and TRBJ1-4, with a tentative D call TRBD1 (6 bases). Germline CDR1 LGHDT, CDR2 YNNKEL (reference sequence). This CDR3 is built from 15 residues.

The rearrangement joins TRBV28 to TRBJ2-3; D perhaps matches TRBD1 (6 bases). Trimming left V 5 bases short and J 2 bases short, with 14 bases between. The CDR3 extends over 15 amino acids. Per the germline V gene, CDR1 is MDHEN and CDR2 is SYDVKM. CDR3 DNA sequence: TGTGCCAGCAGTCCACCGGCAGGGGACACAGATACGCAGTATTTT. Amino acids: CASSPPAGDTDTQYF.

This sequence joins TRBV7-2 and TRBJ2-3; unclear D gene. This CDR3 has 18 residues. In germline, CDR1 is SGHTA, CDR2 FQGNSA. With 3 bases removed from V and 2 bases from J, the gap between germline ends came to 21 bases. The CDR3 DNA is TGTGCCAGCAGCTTCGATCCGACGGAGCAATTTTTCACAGATACGCAGTATTTT. Its translation: CASSFDPTEQFFTDTQYF.

This chain links TRBV12-5 with TRBJ2-2, with D perhaps matching TRBD1 (6 bases). Germline lookup yields CDR1 LGHNT and CDR2 FRNRAP. V was pared by 3 bases and J by 4 bases, with 12 bases between. This CDR3 comprises 15 residues. The CDR3 region has the DNA TGTGCTAGTGGTTTCCAGGGGTCGGGCACCGGGGAGCTGTTTTTT. It translates to CASGFQGSGTGELFF. The whole variable domain, remainder taken from reference TRBV12-5 and TRBJ2-2, is DARVTQTPRHKVTEMGQEVTMRCQPILGHNTVFWYRQTMMQGLELLAYFRNRAPLDDSGMPKDRFSAEMPDATLATLKIQPSEPRDSAVYFCASGFQGSGTGELFFGEGSRLTVL.

This clonotype was seen only a few times. This chain joins TRBV2 and TRBJ1-6, with 8 bases that match TRBD1. Germline trimming cut 1 base from V and 6 bases from J; bases unmatched to any gene: 2. Germline values: CDR1 SNHLY, CDR2 FYNNEI. This CDR3 has 15 amino acids. CDR3 bases: TGTGCCAGCAGTGAAGGGCAGGGGGCTAATTCACCCCTCCACTTT. It codes for CASSEGQGANSPLHF.

The chain joins TRBV27 to TRBJ2-1; D might be TRBD1 (5 bases). Germline-derived CDR1 and CDR2 are MNHEY and SMNVEV (reference sequence). V was shortened by 3 bases and J by 8 bases, with 14 bases between the two germline ends. The CDR3 covers 14 residues. As DNA, the CDR3 is TGTGCCAGCAGTTTTAAGGGGCCCCGGGATGAGCAGTTCTTC. Amino acid sequence: CASSFKGPRDEQFF.

This clonotype came up many times. The chain joins TRBV12-3 or TRBV12-4 to TRBJ1-1; maybe TRBD1 (5 bases). This CDR3 spans 15 amino acids. Trimming took off 6 bases at V and 4 bases at J, with 18 bases between the two ends. The CDR3 sequence is CASSPPPGYGTEAFF. DNA for the CDR3: TGTGCCAGCAGCCCTCCTCCAGGGTACGGCACTGAAGCTTTCTTT.

This CDR3 is CASSFPVNDPETQYF. The CDR3 bases are TGTGCCAGCAGCTTCCCCGTCAATGACCCAGAGACCCAGTACTTC. This chain uses TRBV5-6 with TRBJ2-5, with D hard to call. Germline loops: CDR1 SGHDT, CDR2 YYEEEE. V dropped 2 bases and J dropped 4 bases, with 15 bases sitting between them. The CDR3 length is 15 residues.

The CDR3 DNA follows: TGTGCCAGCAGCTTCCGGACAGGGAAGGGGGCCAACGTCCTGACTTTC. Translated, it gives CASSFRTGKGANVLTF. J is TRBJ2-6 and V is TRBV5-8, with TRBD1 identical over 8 bases. Germline V lookup: CDR1 SGHTS, CDR2 YDEGEE. Trimming at V came to 2 bases and at J to 4 bases, leaving 5 bases not matched to a gene. The CDR3 is made up of 16 amino acids.

V usage is TRBV27 and J usage is TRBJ1-5; tentative D call: TRBD1 (5 bases). V shed 7 bases and J shed 0 bases, with 13 bases lying between them. The CDR3 covers 15 residues. Germline V gene data show CDR1 as MNHEY and CDR2 as SMNVEV (reference sequence). The CDR3 here is CASTEGPYSNQPQHF. The CDR3 bases are TGTGCCAGCACGGAGGGGCCTTATAGCAATCAGCCCCAGCATTTT.

Written as DNA, the CDR3 is TGCGCCAGCAGCCAAGAGTATTTCTCTGGAAACACCATATATTTT. Its protein product is CASSQEYFSGNTIYF. V is TRBV4-1 and J is TRBJ1-3; D ambiguous. Germline-derived CDR1 and CDR2 are MGHRA and YSYEKL. The CDR3 consists of 15 residues. V shed 0 bases and J shed 0 bases, with 6 bases lying between them.

This clonotype was recorded at least ten times. The chain joins TRBV7-9 to TRBJ1-2; D uncertain. Germline CDR1 is SEHNR and CDR2 is FQNEAQ (reference sequence). V was clipped by 5 bases and J by 1 base, with 11 bases between them. This CDR3 comprises 14 residues. CDR3 nucleotide sequence: TGTGCCAGCAGCCGGTGGGAGATTAACTATGGCTACACCTTC. This codes for CASSRWEINYGYTF.

The V gene is TRBV7-6, the J gene TRBJ2-1, with a possible D match to TRBD1 (6 bases). The V end was cut by 4 bases, the J end by 7 bases, with 14 bases between. In germline, CDR1 is SGHVS, CDR2 FNYEAQ. This CDR3 spans 14 amino acids. The CDR3: CASSYTTGWNEQFF. DNA of the CDR3: TGTGCCAGCAGCTACACCACAGGGTGGAATGAGCAGTTCTTC.